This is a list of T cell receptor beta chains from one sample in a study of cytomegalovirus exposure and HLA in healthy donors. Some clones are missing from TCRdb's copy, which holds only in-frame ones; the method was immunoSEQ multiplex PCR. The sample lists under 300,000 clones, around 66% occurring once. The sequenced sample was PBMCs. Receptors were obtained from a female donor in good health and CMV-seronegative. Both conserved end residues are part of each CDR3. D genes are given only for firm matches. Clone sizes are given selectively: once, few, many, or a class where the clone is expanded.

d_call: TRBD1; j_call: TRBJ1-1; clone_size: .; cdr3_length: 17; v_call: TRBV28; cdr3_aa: CASSLRSMDRGSTEAFF; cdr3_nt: TGTGCCAGCAGTTTGCGTTCGATGGACAGGGGGAGCACTGAAGCTTTCTTT
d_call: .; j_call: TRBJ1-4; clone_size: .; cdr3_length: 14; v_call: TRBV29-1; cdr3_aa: CSVEVSGRSEKLFF; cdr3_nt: TGCAGCGTTGAAGTATCCGGTCGAAGTGAAAAACTGTTTTTT
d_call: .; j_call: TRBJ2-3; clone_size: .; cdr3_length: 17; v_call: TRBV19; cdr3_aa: CASSLAGDRRSTDTQYF; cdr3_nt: TGTGCCAGTAGTCTTGCCGGGGATAGACGGTCAACAGATACGCAGTATTTT
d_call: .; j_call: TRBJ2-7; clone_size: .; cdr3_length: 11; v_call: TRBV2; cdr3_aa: CASKGVGEQYF; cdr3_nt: TGTGCCAGCAAGGGGGTTGGCGAGCAGTACTTC
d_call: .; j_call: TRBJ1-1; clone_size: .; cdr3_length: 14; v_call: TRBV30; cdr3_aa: CAWSPPDRNTEAFF; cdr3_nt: TGTGCCTGGAGTCCTCCGGACAGAAACACTGAAGCTTTCTTT
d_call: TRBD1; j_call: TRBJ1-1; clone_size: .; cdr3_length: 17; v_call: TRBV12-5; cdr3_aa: CASGLTGGRGKNTEAFF; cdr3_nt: TGTGCTAGTGGGCTTACAGGGGGCCGGGGAAAGAACACTGAAGCTTTCTTT
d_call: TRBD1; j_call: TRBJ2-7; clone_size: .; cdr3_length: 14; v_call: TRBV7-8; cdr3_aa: CASSRQGSSYEQYF; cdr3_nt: TGTGCCAGCAGTCGACAGGGGAGCTCCTACGAGCAGTACTTC
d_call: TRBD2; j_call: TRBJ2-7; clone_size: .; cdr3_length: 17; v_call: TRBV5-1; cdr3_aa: CASSLVGGGTSGYEQYF; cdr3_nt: TGCGCCAGCAGCTTGGTCGGGGGAGGGACTAGCGGCTACGAGCAGTACTTC
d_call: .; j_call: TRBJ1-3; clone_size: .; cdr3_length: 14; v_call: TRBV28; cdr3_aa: CASRPPGSGNTIYF; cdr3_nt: TGTGCCAGCAGACCCCCGGGGTCTGGAAACACCATATATTTT
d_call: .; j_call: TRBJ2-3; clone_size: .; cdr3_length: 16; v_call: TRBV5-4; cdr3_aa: CASSWGDLPSTDTQYF; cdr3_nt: TGTGCCAGCAGCTGGGGGGACTTACCTAGCACAGATACGCAGTATTTT
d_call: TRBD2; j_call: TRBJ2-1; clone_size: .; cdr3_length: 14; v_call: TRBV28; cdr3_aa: CAGGTSGRRNEQFF; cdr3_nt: TGTGCCGGAGGGACTAGCGGGAGGAGAAATGAGCAGTTCTTC
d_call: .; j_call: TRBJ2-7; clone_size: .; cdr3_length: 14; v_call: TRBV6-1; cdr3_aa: CASRGNGGTYEQYF; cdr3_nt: TGTGCCAGCCGCGGTAATGGCGGAACCTACGAGCAGTACTTC
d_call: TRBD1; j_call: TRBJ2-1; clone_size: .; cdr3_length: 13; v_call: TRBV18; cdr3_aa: CASFRDRFGEQFF; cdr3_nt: TGTGCCAGCTTCCGGGACAGGTTCGGTGAGCAGTTCTTC
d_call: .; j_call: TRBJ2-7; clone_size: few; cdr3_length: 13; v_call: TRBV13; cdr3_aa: CASSQRGDYEQYF; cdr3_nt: TGTGCCAGCAGCCAGCGTGGCGACTACGAGCAGTACTTC
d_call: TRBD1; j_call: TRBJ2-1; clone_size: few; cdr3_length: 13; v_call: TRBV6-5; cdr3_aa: CASSYSRTGEQFF; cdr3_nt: TGTGCCAGCAGTTACTCCCGCACAGGGGAACAGTTCTTC
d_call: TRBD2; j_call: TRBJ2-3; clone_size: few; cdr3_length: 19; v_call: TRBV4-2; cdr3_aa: CASSQDLTSGNVGSDTQYF; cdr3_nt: TGTGCCAGCAGCCAAGACCTGACTAGCGGGAATGTCGGGTCAGATACGCAGTATTTT
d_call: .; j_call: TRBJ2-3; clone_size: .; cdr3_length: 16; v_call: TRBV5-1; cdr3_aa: CASREGGRGTTDTQYF; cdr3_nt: TGCGCCAGCAGGGAAGGTGGGAGGGGGACCACAGATACGCAGTATTTT
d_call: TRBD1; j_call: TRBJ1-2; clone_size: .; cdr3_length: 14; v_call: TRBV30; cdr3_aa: CAWSEGAGTSGYTF; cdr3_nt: TGTGCCTGGAGCGAGGGGGCAGGGACGAGCGGCTACACCTTC
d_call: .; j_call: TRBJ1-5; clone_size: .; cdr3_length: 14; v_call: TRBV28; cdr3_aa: CASSPRGRNQPQHF; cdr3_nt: TGTGCCAGCAGTCCCCGAGGCCGCAATCAGCCCCAGCATTTT
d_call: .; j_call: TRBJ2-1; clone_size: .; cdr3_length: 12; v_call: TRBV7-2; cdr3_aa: CASSPTSSEQFF; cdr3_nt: TGTGCCAGCAGCCCTACTAGCAGTGAGCAGTTCTTC
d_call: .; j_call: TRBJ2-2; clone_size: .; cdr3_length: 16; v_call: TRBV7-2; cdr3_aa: CASSKPGHANTGELFF; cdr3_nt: TGTGCCAGCAGTAAACCGGGACACGCGAACACCGGGGAGCTGTTTTTT
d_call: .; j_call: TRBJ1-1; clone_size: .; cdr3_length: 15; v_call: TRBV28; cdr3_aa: CASSLGPLMNTEAFF; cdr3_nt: TGTGCCAGCAGTTTAGGGCCGTTGATGAACACTGAAGCTTTCTTT
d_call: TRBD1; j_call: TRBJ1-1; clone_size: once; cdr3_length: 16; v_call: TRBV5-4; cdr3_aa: CASRTTPRDRDTEAFF; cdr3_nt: TGTGCCAGCAGAACAACCCCCCGGGACAGAGACACTGAAGCTTTCTTT